This TCR beta chain was documented in a study of identical twins. TCRdb re-called the 5' RACE reads through MiXCR, storing one row per CDR3 protein. The table has about 470,000 distinct CDR3 sequences, 24% seen once. Regarding the study as a whole: Fewer insertions were carried by abundant cord blood beta clonotypes, but none was seen in memory repertoires.

V dropped 6 bases and J dropped 4; count of bases not matched to a gene: 9. There are 16 residues in the CDR3. The germline V gene encodes CDR1 SEHNR and CDR2 FQNEAQ (reference sequence). Only healthy Caucasians were included as donors. This clonotype was seen a handful of times. Its antigen is not identified. The sample also formed part of further work on T cells expressing NK-cell markers. From that study: HCMV specificity of expanded NKG2C+ T cell clones remained unclear.

The chain employs TRBV7-9 and TRBJ2-2; TRBD1 aligns across 9 bases. The TCR was taken from a woman aged 18-35 years in good health. The source material was CD4+ T cells sorted from blood. The CDR3 nucleotides are TGTGCCAGCAGTAGCGACGGGACAGGGATCACCGGGGAGCTGTTTTTT. Its protein product is CASSSDGTGITGELFF.